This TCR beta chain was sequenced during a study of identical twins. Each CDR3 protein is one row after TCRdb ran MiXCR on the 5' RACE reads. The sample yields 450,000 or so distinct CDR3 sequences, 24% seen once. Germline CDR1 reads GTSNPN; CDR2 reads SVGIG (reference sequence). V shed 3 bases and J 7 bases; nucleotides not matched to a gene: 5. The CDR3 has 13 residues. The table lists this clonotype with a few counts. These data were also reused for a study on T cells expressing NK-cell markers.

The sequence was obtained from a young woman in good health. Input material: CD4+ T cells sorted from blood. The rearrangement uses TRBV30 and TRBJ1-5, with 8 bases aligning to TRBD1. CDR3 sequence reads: CAWSEDRAQPQHF. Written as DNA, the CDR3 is TGTGCCTGGAGCGAGGACAGGGCCCAGCCCCAGCATTTT.